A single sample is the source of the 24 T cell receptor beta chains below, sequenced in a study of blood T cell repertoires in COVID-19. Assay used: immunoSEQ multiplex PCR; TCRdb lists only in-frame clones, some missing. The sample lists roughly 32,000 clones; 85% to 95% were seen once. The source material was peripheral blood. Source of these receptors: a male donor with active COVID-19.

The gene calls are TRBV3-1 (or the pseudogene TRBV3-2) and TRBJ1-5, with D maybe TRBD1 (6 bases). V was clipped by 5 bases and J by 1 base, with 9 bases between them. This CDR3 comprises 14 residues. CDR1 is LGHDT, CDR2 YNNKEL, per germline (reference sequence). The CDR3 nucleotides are TGTGCCAGCAGCACTACAGGGAGCAATCAGCCCCAGCATTTT. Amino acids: CASSTTGSNQPQHF.

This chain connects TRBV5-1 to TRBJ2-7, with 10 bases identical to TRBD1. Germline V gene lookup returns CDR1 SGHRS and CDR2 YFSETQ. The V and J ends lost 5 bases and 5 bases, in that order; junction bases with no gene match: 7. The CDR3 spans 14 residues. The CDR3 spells CASSSDRGGNEQYF. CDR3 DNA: TGCGCCAGCAGTTCGGACAGGGGGGGCAACGAGCAGTACTTC.

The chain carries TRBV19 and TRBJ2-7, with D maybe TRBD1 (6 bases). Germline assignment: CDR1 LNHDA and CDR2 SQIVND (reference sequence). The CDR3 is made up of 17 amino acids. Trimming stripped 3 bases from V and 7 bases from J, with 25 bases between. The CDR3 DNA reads TGTGCCAGTAGTATCCGCCCGACCGGGACATCGTACCGGGAGCAGTACTTC. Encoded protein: CASSIRPTGTSYREQYF.

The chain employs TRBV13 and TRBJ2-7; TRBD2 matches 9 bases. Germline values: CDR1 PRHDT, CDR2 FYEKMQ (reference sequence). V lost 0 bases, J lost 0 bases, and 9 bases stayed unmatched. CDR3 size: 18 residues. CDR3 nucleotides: TGTGCCAGCAGCTTAGGCCGGGTTTTTAGCGGGAGCTCCTACGAGCAGTACTTC. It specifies CASSLGRVFSGSSYEQYF.

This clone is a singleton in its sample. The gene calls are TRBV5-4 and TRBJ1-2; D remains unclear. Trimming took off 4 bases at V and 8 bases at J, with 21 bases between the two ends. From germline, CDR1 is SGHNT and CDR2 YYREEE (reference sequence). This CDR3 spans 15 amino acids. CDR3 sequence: CASSPSGGLSIGYTF. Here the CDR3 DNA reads TGTGCCAGCAGCCCCTCGGGAGGCCTCTCTATAGGCTACACCTTC.

The CDR3 region is CARSPGNEQFF. The CDR3 bases are TGTGCCAGAAGCCCCGGGAATGAGCAGTTCTTC. The chain couples TRBV5-3 to TRBJ2-1; D is unclear. TRBV5-3 is an ORF, and what it does is uncertain. Trimming cost V 4 bases and J 7 bases, with 6 bases left between them. The CDR3 runs to 11 residues.

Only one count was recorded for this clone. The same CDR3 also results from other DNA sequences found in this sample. The CDR3 DNA sequence: TGTGCCAGCAGCGCTAGCGGGGGCACAGATACGCAGTATTTT. Its protein product is CASSASGGTDTQYF. The chain links TRBV9 to TRBJ2-3; 9 nucleotides agree with TRBD2. Trimming took 3 bases from V and 1 from J; bases not matched to a gene: 0. The CDR3 extends over 14 amino acids. From germline, CDR1 is SGDLS and CDR2 YYNGEE.

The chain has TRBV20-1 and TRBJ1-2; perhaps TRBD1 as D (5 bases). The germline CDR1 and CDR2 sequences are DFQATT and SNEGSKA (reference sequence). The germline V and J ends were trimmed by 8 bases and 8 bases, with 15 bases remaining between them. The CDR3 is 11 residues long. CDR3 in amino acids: CSSSGFGGYTF. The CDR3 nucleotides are TGCAGTTCTTCAGGGTTCGGGGGCTACACCTTC.

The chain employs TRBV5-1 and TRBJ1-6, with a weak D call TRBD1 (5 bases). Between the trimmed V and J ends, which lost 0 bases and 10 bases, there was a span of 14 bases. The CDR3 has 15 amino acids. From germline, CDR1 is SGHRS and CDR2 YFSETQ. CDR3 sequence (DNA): TGCGCCAGCAGCTTGGCCGGGGGGTTGGGCTCACCCCTCCACTTT. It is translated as CASSLAGGLGSPLHF.

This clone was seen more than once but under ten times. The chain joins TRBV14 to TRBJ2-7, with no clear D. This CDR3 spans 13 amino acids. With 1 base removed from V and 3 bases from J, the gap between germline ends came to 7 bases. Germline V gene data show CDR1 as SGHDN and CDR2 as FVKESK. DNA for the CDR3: TGTGCCAGCAGCCAAGGGAGTCTCTACGAGCAGTACTTC. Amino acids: CASSQGSLYEQYF. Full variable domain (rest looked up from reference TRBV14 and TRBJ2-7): EAGVTQFPSHSVIEKGQTVTLRCDPISGHDNLYWYRRVMGKEIKFLLHFVKESKQDESGMPNNRFLAERTGGTYSTLKVQPAELEDSGVYFCASSQGSLYEQYFGPGTRLTVT.

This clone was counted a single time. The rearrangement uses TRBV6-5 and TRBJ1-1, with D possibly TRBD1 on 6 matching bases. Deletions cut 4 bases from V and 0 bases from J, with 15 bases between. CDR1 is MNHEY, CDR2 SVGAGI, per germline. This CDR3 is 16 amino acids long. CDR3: CASSLLWTEMNTEAFF. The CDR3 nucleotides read TGTGCCAGCAGTTTACTTTGGACAGAGATGAACACTGAAGCTTTCTTT.

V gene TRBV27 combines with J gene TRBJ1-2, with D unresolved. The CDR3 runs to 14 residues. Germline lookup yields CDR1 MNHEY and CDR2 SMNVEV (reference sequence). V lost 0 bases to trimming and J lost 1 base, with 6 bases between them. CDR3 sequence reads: CASSLSRINYGYTF. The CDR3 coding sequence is TGTGCCAGCAGTTTATCGAGGATTAACTATGGCTACACCTTC.

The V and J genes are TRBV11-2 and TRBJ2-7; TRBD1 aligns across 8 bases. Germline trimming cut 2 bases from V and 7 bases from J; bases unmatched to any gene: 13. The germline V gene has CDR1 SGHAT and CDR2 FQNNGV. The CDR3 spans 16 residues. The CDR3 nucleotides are TGTGCCAGCAGCTTATGGGTCGGGACAGGTTTTAGGGAGCAGTACTTC. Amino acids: CASSLWVGTGFREQYF.

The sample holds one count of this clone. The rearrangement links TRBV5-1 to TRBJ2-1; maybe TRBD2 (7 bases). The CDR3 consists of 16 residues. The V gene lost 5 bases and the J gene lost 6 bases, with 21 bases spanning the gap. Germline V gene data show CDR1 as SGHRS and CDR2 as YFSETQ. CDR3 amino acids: CASSSLVSGGTNEQFF. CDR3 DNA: TGCGCCAGCAGTTCGCTCGTTTCGGGGGGCACCAATGAGCAGTTCTTC.

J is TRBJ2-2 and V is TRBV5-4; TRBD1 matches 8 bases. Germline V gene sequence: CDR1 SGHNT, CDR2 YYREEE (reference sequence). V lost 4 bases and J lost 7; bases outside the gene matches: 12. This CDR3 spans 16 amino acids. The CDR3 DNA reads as TGTGCCAGCAGCCGCCAGGACAGGGTTATCAGCGGGGAGCTGTTTTTT. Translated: CASSRQDRVISGELFF.

The CDR3 here is CASCWGKGAYEQYF. In nucleotides, the CDR3 is TGTGCCAGCTGTTGGGGAAAGGGGGCCTACGAGCAGTACTTC. The chain employs TRBV27 and TRBJ2-7; D may be TRBD1 (6 bases). The CDR3 length is 14 residues. V was pared by 8 bases and J by 2 bases, with 16 bases between. CDR1 MNHEY and CDR2 SMNVEV come from the germline V gene (reference sequence).

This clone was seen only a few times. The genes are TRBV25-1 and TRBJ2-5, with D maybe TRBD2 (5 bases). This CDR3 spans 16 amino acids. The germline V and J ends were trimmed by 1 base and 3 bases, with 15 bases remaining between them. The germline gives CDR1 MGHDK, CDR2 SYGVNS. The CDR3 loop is CASSELLGRGKETQYF. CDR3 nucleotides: TGTGCCAGCAGTGAATTGTTGGGGAGAGGAAAAGAGACCCAGTACTTC.

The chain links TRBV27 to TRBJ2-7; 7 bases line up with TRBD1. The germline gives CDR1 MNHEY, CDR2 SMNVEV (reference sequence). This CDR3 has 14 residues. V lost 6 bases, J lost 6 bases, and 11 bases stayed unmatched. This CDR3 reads CASSSGQALGEQYF. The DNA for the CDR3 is TGTGCCAGCAGCTCCGGACAGGCATTGGGCGAGCAGTACTTC.

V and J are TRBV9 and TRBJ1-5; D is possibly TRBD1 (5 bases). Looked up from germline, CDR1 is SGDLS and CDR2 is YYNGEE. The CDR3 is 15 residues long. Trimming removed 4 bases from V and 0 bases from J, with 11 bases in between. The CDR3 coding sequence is TGTGCCAGCAGCCGCATCGGGGGTAGCAATCAGCCCCAGCATTTT. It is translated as CASSRIGGSNQPQHF.

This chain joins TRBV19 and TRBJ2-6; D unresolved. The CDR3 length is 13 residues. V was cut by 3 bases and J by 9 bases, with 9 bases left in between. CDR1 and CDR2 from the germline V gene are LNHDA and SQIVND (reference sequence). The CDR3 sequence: CASSITTVNVLTF. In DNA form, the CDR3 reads TGTGCCAGTAGTATCACAACAGTCAACGTCCTGACTTTC.

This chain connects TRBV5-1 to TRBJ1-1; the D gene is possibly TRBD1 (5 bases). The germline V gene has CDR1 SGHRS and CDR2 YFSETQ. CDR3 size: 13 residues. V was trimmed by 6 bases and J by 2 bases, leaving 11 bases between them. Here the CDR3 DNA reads TGCGCCAGCAATAAAGGGGAAAACACTGAAGCTTTCTTT. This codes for CASNKGENTEAFF.

The CDR3 bases are TGCGCCAGCAGCTTGTCCGGGACATTTGCAACTAATGAAAAACTGTTTTTT. Its protein is CASSLSGTFATNEKLFF. This sequence joins TRBV5-1 and TRBJ1-4; TRBD1 might be the D (6 bases). Trimming removed 1 base at V and 0 bases at J, with 13 bases between. The CDR3 is 17 amino acids. Germline assignment: CDR1 SGHRS and CDR2 YFSETQ.

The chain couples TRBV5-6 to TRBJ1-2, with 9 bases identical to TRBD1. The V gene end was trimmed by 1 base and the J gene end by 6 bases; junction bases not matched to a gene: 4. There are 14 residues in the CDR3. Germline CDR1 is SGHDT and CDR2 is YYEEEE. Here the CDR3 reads CASSLWTGENGYTF. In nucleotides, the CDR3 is TGTGCCAGCAGCTTGTGGACAGGGGAAAATGGCTACACCTTC. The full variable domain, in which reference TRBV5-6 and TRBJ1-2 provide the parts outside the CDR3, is DAGVTQSPTHLIKTRGQQVTLRCSPKSGHDTVSWYQQALGQGPQFIFQYYEEEERQRGNFPDRFSGHQFPNYSSELNVNALLLGDSALYLCASSLWTGENGYTFGSGTRLTVV.

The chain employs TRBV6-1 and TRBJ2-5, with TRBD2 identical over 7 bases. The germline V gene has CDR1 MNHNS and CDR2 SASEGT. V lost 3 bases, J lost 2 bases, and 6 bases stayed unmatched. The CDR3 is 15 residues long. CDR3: CASSDASGRQETQYF. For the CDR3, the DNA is TGTGCCAGCAGTGATGCTAGCGGTAGGCAAGAGACCCAGTACTTC.